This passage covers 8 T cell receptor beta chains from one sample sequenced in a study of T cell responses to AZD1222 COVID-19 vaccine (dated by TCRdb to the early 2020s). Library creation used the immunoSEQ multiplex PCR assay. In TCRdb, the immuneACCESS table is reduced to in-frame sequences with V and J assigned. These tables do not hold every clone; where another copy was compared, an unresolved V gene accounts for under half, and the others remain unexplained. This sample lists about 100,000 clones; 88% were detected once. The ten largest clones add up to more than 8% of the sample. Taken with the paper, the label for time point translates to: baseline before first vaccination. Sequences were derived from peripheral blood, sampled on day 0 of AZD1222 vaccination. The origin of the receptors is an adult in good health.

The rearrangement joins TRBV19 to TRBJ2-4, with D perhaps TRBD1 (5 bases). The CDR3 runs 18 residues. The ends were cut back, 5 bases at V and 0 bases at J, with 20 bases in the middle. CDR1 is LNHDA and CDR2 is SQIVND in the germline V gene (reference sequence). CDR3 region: CASSAPLHPGLAKNIQYF. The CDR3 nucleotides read TGTGCCAGTAGTGCTCCGCTACATCCAGGGCTAGCCAAAAACATTCAGTACTTC.

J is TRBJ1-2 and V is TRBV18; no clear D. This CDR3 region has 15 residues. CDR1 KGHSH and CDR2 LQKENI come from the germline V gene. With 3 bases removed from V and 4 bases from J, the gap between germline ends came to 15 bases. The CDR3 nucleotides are TGTGCCAGCTCACCTTCTCGGGGTGATAGCTATGGCTACACCTTC. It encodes CASSPSRGDSYGYTF.

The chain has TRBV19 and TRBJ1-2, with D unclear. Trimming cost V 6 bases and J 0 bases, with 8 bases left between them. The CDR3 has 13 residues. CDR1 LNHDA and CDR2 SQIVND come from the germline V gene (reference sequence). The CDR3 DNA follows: TGTGCCAGTAGGCGCATCCCTAACTATGGCTACACCTTC. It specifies CASRRIPNYGYTF. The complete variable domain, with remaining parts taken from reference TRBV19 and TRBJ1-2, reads DGGITQSPKYLFRKEGQNVTLSCEQNLNHDAMYWYRQDPGQGLRLIYYSQIVNDFQKGDIAEGYSVSREKKESFPLTVTSAQKNPTAFYLCASRRIPNYGYTFGSGTRLTVV.

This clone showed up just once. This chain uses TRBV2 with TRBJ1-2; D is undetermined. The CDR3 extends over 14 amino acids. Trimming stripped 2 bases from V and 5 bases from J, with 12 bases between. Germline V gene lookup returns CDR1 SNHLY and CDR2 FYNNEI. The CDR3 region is CASSEKRTAYGYTF. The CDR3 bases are TGTGCCAGCAGTGAAAAGAGGACGGCATATGGCTACACCTTC.

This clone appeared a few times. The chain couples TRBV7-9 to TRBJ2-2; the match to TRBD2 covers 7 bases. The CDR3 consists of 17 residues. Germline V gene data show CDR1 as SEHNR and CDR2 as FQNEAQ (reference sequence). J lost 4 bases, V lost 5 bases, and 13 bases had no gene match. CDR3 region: CASSPPTGRERTGELFF. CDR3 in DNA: TGTGCCAGCAGCCCACCCACGGGGCGGGAGCGCACCGGGGAGCTGTTTTTT.

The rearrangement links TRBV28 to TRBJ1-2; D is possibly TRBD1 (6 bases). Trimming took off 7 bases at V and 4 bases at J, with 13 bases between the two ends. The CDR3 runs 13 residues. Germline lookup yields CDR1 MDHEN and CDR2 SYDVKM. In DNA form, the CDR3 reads TGTGCCAGCAACAGATGGGGGGCCTATGGCTACACCTTC. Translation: CASNRWGAYGYTF.

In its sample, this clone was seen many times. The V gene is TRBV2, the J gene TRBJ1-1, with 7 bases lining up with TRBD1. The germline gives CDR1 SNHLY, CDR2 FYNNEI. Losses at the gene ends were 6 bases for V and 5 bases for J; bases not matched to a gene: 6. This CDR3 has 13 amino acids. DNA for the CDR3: TGTGCCAGCAGCGAGGGGGCGGGGACTGAAGCTTTCTTT. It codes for CASSEGAGTEAFF.

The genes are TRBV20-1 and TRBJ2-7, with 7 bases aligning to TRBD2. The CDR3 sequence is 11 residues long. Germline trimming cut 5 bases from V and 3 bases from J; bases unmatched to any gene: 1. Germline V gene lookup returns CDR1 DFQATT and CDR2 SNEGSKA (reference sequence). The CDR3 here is CSAPGGYEQYF. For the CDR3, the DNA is TGCAGTGCTCCGGGGGGCTACGAGCAGTACTTC.